These T cell receptor beta chains were read from a single sample in a study of CD8 T cells in ankylosing spondylitis. TCRdb processed the 5' RACE reads anew with MiXCR; each CDR3 protein has one entry. The sample carries around 230,000 distinct CDR3 sequences, around 7.8% recorded once. Sequencing input: blood, either unsorted or a sorted T cell fraction (not recorded which). The receptors here all came from a male donor with ankylosing spondylitis or in good health (not recorded which). CDR3s include the opening cysteine and the closing phenylalanine or tryptophan. Fields, in order: V gene, D gene, clone size, J gene, CDR3 DNA, CDR3 protein. D genes are given only for firm matches. Where a row states a size, it is once, few, many or the class of an expanded clone; other rows omit it.

TRBV29-1	TRBD2	many	TRBJ2-1	TGCAGCGTTGGAGCCTGGACTAGCGGGGCCCTGGATGAGCAGTTCTTC	CSVGAWTSGALDEQFF
TRBV10-3	TRBD2	NA	TRBJ2-7	TGTGCCATCAGCCCTTCCGAAGGGGCGGGGGGGAACTACGAGCAGTACTTC	CAISPSEGAGGNYEQYF
TRBV7-8	TRBD1	many	TRBJ1-5	TGTGCCAGCAACCCCTCCGGGACAGGGGGTCAGCCCCAGCATTTT	CASNPSGTGGQPQHF
TRBV6-1	TRBD1	many	TRBJ2-7	TGTGCCAGCAGACGACAGGGGGTCAACTACGAGCAGTACTTC	CASRRQGVNYEQYF
TRBV5-1	NA	many	TRBJ2-1	TGCGCCAGCAGCTTAAGGTGGAGGGGGGACTACAATGAGCAGTTCTTC	CASSLRWRGDYNEQFF
TRBV6-1	TRBD1	many	TRBJ1-2	TGTGCCAGCAGTAGCCCCGGGACAGTCCGCTACACCTTC	CASSSPGTVRYTF
TRBV20-1	NA	many	TRBJ2-1	TGCAGTGCTAGACCCCTCTCGGGGTACAATGAGCAGTTCTTC	CSARPLSGYNEQFF
TRBV12-3/TRBV12-4	NA	many	TRBJ1-2	TGTGCCAGCACTCCTAAGGGGCACTATGGCTACACCTTC	CASTPKGHYGYTF
TRBV7-9	NA	many	TRBJ2-1	TGTGCCAGCAGCTTAGCGGGTCCCCGCGGGAAGCAGTTCTTC	CASSLAGPRGKQFF
TRBV29-1	NA	many	TRBJ1-1	TGCAGCGTACGGGGTAGTCACACTGAAGCTTTCTTT	CSVRGSHTEAFF
TRBV7-2	NA	few	TRBJ1-6	TGTGCCAGCAGCTTCGACAGTTATAATTCACCCCTCCACTTT	CASSFDSYNSPLHF
TRBV7-2	NA	NA	TRBJ2-5	TGTGCCAGCAGCTCGACCGGGCGACTGAAAGAGACCCAGTACTTC	CASSSTGRLKETQYF
TRBV28	TRBD1	many	TRBJ2-7	TGTGCCAGCAACCCCCGGGACAGCACCTACGAGCAGTACTTC	CASNPRDSTYEQYF
TRBV3-1	TRBD2	many	TRBJ2-3	TGTGCCAGCAGCTATAGCGGGTTTAGCACAGATACGCAGTATTTT	CASSYSGFSTDTQYF
TRBV5-1	NA	many	TRBJ2-2	TGCGCCAGCAGCCCACAGGTCACCGGGGAGCTGTTTTTT	CASSPQVTGELFF
TRBV29-1	NA	many	TRBJ2-7	TGCAGCGTTTACGACCGTTCCTCCTACGAGCAGTACTTC	CSVYDRSSYEQYF
TRBV30	NA	NA	TRBJ2-3	TGTGCCTGGAGTGATTCGCTAGCGCAGTATTTT	CAWSDSLAQYF
TRBV9	NA	NA	TRBJ2-5	TGTGCCAGCAGCGTTACAGGGCATCCCCAAGAGACCCAGTACTTC	CASSVTGHPQETQYF
TRBV5-1	NA	few	TRBJ2-2	TGCGCCAGCAGCCGGACTGGGGTTCCTAACACCGGGGAGCTGTTTTTT	CASSRTGVPNTGELFF
TRBV29-1	TRBD1	many	TRBJ2-1	TGCAGCGTTGTACCAGGGGGCCCTTCCGATGAGCAGTTCTTC	CSVVPGGPSDEQFF
TRBV12-3/TRBV12-4	NA	many	TRBJ1-2	TGTGCCAGCAGTTATGGGGGCGACGGCTACACCTTC	CASSYGGDGYTF
TRBV5-1	TRBD2	many	TRBJ2-3	TGCGCCAGCAGCTCGGGACTAATCGGGGATTCTAGCACAGATACGCAGTATTTT	CASSSGLIGDSSTDTQYF
TRBV3-1	NA	NA	TRBJ2-7	TGTGCCAGCAGCCTGGGGACCATGGGGCAGTACTTC	CASSLGTMGQYF
TRBV29-1	NA	many	TRBJ1-2	TGCAGCGTGGGCGACAGTTCTAACTATGGCTACACCTTC	CSVGDSSNYGYTF
TRBV20-1	NA	many	TRBJ2-1	TGCAGTGCTAGCGGTGAAGGCTCCTACAATGAGCAGTTCTTC	CSASGEGSYNEQFF
TRBV6-1	NA	few	TRBJ2-7	TGTGCCAGCAGGTCAAGTCCTGGTGGGAGCGAGCAGTACTTC	CASRSSPGGSEQYF
TRBV19	NA	NA	TRBJ1-2	TGTGCCAGTAGTCCACCCATGTATGGCTACACCTTC	CASSPPMYGYTF
TRBV20-1	NA	many	TRBJ2-5	TGCAGTGCTATTCCTAGCGATGTAGTTGAGACCCAGTACTTC	CSAIPSDVVETQYF
TRBV30	NA	few	TRBJ2-5	TGTGCCTGGAGTGTCGGTCAGCAAGAGACCCAGTACTTC	CAWSVGQQETQYF
TRBV25-1	NA	many	TRBJ1-1	TGTGCCAGCAGTGCCCAGCGGGGAAGAGGGGACACTGAAGCTTTCTTT	CASSAQRGRGDTEAFF